The entry below describes one T cell receptor (beta chain). What it binds is unknown. The entry originates in a study of beta chain features in type 1 diabetes. Expressed TCRB transcripts were sequenced because the isolated RNA had all been reverse transcribed beforehand. The data were produced by immunoSEQ multiplex PCR, yet TCRdb's version contains in-frame clones alone and is incomplete. This sample has around 430,000 clones, with about 30% found just once. The CDR3 is 15 residues long. Germline lookup yields CDR1 SGHTA and CDR2 FQGNSA. V was clipped by 5 bases and J by 2 bases; unmatched bases: 7. Study-wide findings and caveats: Among type 1 diabetes patients, VDJ junctions had fewer insertions and more deletions.

What was sequenced was naive CD4+ T cells from blood. The chain combines TRBV7-2 with TRBJ2-3; 7 positions match TRBD1. The source of this sequence is a young man in good health. The CDR3: CASSLRQGFTDTQYF. The CDR3 DNA reads TGTGCCAGCAGCCTCAGACAGGGTTTCACAGATACGCAGTATTTT.